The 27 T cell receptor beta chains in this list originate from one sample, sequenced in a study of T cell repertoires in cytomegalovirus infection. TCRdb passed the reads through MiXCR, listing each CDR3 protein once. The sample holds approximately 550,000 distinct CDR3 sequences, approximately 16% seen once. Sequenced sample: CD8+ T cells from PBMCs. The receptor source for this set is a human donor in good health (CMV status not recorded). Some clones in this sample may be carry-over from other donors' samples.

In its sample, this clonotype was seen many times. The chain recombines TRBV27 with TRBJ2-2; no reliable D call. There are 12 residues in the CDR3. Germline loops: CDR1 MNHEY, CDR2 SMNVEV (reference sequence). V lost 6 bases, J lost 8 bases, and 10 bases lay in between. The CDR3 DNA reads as TGTGCCAGCAGCCTCTACCCTGGGGAGCTGTTTTTT. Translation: CASSLYPGELFF.

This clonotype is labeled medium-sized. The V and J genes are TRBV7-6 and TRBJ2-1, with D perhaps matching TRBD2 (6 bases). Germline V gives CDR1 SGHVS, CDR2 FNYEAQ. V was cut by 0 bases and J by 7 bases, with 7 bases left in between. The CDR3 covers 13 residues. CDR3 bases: TGTGCCAGCAGCTTAGCGGGGGGAAATGAGCAGTTCTTC. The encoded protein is CASSLAGGNEQFF.

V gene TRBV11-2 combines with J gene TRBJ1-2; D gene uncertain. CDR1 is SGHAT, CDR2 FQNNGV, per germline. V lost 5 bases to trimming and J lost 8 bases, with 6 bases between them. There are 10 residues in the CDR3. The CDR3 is CASSVFGYTF. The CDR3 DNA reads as TGTGCCAGCAGCGTCTTCGGCTACACCTTC.

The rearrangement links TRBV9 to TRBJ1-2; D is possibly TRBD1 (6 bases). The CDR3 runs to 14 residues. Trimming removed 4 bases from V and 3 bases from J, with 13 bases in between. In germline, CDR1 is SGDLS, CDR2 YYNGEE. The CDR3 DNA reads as TGTGCCAGCAGCCCCCGCCAGGGGTACTATGGCTACACCTTC. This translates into CASSPRQGYYGYTF.

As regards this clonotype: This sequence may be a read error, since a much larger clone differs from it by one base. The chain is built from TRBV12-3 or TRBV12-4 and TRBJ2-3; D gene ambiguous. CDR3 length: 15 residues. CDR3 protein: CASSPARARTDTQSF. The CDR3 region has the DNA TGTGCCAGCAGTCCCGCTAGGGCCCGCACAGATACGCAGTCTTTT.

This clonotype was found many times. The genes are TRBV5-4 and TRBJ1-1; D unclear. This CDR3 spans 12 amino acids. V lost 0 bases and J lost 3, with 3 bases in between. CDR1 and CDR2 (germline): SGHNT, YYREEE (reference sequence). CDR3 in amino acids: CASSLGYTEAFF. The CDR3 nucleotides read TGTGCCAGCAGCTTGGGATACACTGAAGCTTTCTTT.

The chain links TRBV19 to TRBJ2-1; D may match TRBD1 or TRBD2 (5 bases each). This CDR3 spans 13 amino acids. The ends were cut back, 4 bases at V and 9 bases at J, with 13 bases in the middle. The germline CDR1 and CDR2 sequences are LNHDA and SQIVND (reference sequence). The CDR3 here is CASSTGTDFEQFF. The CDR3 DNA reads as TGTGCCAGTAGTACCGGGACCGACTTTGAGCAGTTCTTC.

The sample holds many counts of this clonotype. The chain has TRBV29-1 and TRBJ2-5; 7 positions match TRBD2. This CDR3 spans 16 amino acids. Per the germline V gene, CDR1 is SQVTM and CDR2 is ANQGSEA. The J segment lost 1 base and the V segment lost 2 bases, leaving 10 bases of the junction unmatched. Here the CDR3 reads CSVESWLADFQETQYF. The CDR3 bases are TGCAGCGTTGAAAGTTGGCTAGCGGACTTCCAAGAGACCCAGTACTTC.

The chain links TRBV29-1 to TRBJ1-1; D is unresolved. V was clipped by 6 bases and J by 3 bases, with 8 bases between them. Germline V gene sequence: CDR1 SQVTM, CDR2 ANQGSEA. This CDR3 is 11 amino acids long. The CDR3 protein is CSVERYTEAFF. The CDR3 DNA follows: TGCAGCGTCGAGCGATACACTGAAGCTTTCTTT.

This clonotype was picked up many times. The CDR3 region is CSAKRDRGGNQPQHF. The CDR3 nucleotides read TGCAGTGCTAAACGGGACAGGGGAGGGAATCAGCCCCAGCATTTT. The chain links TRBV20-1 to TRBJ1-5; TRBD1 matches at 10 bases. The germline V gene has CDR1 DFQATT and CDR2 SNEGSKA (reference sequence). V shed 4 bases, J shed 4 bases, and the junction held 7 bases outside the gene matches. The CDR3 totals 15 residues.

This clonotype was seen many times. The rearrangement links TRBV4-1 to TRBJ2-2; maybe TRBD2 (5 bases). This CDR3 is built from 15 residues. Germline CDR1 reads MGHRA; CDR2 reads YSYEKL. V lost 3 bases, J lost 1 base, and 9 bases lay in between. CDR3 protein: CASSQGGWNTGELFF. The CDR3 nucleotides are TGCGCCAGCAGCCAGGGCGGGTGGAACACCGGGGAGCTGTTTTTT.

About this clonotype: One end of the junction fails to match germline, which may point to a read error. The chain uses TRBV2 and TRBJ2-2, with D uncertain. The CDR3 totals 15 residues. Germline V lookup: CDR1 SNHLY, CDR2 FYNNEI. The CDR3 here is CAISSGPVATGELFF. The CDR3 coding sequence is TGCGCTATTTCGTCCGGTCCCGTGGCCACCGGGGAGCTGTTTTTT.

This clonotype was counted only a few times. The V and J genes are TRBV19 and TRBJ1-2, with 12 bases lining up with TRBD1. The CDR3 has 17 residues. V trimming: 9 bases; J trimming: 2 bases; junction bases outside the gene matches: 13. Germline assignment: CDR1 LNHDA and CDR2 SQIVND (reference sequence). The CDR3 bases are TGTGCCAGCGTACCGCCCGGGACAGGGGGCCCGAACTATGGCTACACCTTC. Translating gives CASVPPGTGGPNYGYTF.

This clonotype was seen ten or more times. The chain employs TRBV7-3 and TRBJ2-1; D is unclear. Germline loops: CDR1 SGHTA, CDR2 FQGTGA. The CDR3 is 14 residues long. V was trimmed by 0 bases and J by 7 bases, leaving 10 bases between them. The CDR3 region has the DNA TGTGCCAGCAGCTTAACAGGGTTTGGGAATGAGCAGTTCTTC. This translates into CASSLTGFGNEQFF.

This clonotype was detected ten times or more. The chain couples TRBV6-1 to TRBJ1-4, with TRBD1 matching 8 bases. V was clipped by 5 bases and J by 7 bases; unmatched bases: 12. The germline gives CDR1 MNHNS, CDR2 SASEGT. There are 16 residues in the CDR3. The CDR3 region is CASSSPYRGGGEKLFF. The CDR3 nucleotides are TGTGCCAGCAGTTCCCCCTACAGGGGGGGAGGTGAAAAACTGTTTTTT.

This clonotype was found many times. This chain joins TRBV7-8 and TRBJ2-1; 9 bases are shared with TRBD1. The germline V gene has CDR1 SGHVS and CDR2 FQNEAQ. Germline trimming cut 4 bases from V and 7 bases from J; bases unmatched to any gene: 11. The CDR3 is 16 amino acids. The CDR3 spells CASSSLTSTGGNEQFF. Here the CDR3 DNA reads TGTGCCAGCAGCTCCTTGACTTCGACAGGGGGGAATGAGCAGTTCTTC. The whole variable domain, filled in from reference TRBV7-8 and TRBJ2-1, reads GAGVSQSPRYKVAKRGQDVALRCDPISGHVSLFWYQQALGQGPEFLTYFQNEAQLDKSGLPSDRFFAERPEGSVSTLKIQRTQQEDSAVYLCASSSLTSTGGNEQFFGPGTRLTVL.

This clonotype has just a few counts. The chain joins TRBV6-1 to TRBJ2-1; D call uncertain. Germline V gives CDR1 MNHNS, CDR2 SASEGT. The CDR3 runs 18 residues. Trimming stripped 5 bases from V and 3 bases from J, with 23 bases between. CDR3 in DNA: TGTGCCAGCAGTTACGAGGAAGTAGGCCTAACTTTCTACAATGAGCAGTTCTTC. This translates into CASSYEEVGLTFYNEQFF.

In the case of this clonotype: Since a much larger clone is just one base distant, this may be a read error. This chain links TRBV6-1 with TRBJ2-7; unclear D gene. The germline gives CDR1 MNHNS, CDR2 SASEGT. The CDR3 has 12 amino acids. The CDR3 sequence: CVSPDEAYEQYF. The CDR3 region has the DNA TGTGTCAGCCCCGACGAGGCATACGAGCAGTACTTC.

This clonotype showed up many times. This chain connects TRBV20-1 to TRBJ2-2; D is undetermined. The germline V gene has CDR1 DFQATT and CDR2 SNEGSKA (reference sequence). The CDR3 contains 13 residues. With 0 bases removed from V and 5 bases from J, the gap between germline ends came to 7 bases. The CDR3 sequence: CSARDFETGELFF. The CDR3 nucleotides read TGCAGTGCTAGAGATTTTGAAACCGGGGAGCTGTTTTTT.

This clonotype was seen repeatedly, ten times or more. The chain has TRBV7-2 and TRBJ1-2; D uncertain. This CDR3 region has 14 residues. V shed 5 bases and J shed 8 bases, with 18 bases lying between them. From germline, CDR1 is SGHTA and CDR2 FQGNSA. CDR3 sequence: CASSVGRRERGYTF. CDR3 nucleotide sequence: TGTGCCAGCAGCGTGGGTCGGAGGGAAAGAGGCTACACCTTC.

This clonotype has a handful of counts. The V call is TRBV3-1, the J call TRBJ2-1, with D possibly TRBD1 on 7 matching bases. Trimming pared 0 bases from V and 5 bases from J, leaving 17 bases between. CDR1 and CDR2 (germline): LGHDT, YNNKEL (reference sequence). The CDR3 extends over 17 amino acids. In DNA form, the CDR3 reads TGTGCCAGCAGCCAAGACCTTACAGGGGAGGAGGACAATGAGCAGTTCTTC. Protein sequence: CASSQDLTGEEDNEQFF.

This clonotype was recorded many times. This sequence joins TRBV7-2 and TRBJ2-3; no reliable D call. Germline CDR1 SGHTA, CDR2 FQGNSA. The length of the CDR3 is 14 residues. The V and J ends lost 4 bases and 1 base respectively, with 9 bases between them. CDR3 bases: TGTGCCAGCAGCTCCCTTGGGGGCACAGATACGCAGTATTTT. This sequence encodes CASSSLGGTDTQYF. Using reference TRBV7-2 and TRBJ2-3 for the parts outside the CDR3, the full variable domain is GAGVSQSPSNKVTEKGKDVELRCDPISGHTALYWYRQSLGQGLEFLIYFQGNSAPDKSGLPSDRFSAERTGGSVSTLTIQRTQQEDSAVYLCASSSLGGTDTQYFGPGTRLTVL.

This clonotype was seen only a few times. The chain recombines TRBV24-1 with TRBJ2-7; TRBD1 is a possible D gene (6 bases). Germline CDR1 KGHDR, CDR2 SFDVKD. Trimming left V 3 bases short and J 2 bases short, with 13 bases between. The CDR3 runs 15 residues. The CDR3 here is CATSDPSTGAYEQYF. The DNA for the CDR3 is TGTGCCACCAGTGATCCGTCGACAGGAGCCTACGAGCAGTACTTC.

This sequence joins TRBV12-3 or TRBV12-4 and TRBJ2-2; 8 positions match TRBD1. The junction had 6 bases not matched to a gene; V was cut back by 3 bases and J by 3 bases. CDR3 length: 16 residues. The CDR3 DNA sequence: TGTGCCAGCAGTTTGGGAGAACAGGGGGACACCGGGGAGCTGTTTTTT. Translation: CASSLGEQGDTGELFF.

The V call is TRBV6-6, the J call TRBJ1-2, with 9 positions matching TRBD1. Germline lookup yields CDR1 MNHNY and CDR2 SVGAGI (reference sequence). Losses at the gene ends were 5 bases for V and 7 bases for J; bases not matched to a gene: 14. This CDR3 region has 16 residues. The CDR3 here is CASSTRLETGGPGYTF. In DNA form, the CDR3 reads TGTGCCAGCAGTACCCGCTTGGAGACAGGGGGGCCTGGCTACACCTTC.

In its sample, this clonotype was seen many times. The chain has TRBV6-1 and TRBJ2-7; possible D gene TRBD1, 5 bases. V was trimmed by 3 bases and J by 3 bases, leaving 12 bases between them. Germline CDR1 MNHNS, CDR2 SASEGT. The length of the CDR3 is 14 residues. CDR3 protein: CASSEEQAYYEQYF. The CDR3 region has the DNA TGTGCCAGCAGTGAGGAACAGGCCTACTACGAGCAGTACTTC.

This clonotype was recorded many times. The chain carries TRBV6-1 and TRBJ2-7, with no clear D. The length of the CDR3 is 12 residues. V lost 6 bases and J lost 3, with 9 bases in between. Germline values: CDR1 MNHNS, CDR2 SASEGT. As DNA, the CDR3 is TGTGCCAGCAGCCACAGAGGCTACGAGCAGTACTTC. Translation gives CASSHRGYEQYF.